This T cell receptor beta chain was found in a study of neurological immune-mediated disorders. Broader study findings: The study found no CDR3 amino acid sequences shared by expanded clones across subjects, suggesting private repertoires in all groups.

The team produced cDNA through 5'RACE using 10-nucleotide random UMIs. TCRdb reanalysed the 5' RACE reads using MiXCR and keeps one entry per CDR3 protein. The repertoire consists of roughly 76,000 distinct CDR3 sequences, with roughly 13% occurring once and the leading ten covering under 7%. Germline V gives CDR1 MNHNS, CDR2 SASEGT. The CDR3 sequence is 11 residues long. V lost 3 bases to trimming and J lost 9 bases, with 6 bases between them. This clonotype was found many times. Its antigen is undetermined. The study built unsorted libraries from 2 million PBMCs kept at -80 C. The sequence derives from a woman aged 45 to 65 in good health. The sequenced sample consisted of PBMCs. The chain links TRBV6-1 to TRBJ1-5; D gene ambiguous. The CDR3 region has the DNA TGTGCCAGCAGTGACCACATGCCCCAGCATTTT. Translating it yields CASSDHMPQHF.